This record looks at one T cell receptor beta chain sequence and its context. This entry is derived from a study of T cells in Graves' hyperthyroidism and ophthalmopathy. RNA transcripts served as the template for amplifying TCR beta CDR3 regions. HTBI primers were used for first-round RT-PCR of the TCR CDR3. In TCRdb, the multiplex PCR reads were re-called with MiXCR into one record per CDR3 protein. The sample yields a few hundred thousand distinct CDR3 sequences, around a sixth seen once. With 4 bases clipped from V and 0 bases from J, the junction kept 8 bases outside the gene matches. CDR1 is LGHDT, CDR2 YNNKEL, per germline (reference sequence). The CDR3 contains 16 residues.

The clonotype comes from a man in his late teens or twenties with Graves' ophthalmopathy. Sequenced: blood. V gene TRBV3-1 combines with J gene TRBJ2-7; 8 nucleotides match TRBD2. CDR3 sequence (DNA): TGTGCCAGCAGCCCCCGGGGGGGGGCGAGCTCCTACGAGCAGTACTTC. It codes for CASSPRGGASSYEQYF.